The rows below give T cell receptor beta chains drawn from one sample of a study of metastatic and nonmetastatic thyroid tumors. TCRdb used MiXCR to call clones anew from the PCR reads. The sample carries over 55,000 clones, more than 25% recorded once. The sequenced sample was blood. These receptors were taken from a female donor with papillary thyroid cancer or a benign thyroid nodule (not recorded which). Some clones in this sample may be carry-over from other donors' samples. Both conserved end residues are part of each CDR3. A D gene is named only where the DNA matches it firmly. Rows may omit the clone size; those that give it use once, few, many or a size class.

V	D	J	length	size	CDR3	DNA
TRBV4-1	TRBD2	TRBJ2-7	14	-	CASSQGLAVYEQYF	TGCGCCAGCAGCCAGGGACTAGCGGTCTACGAGCAGTACTTC
TRBV6-1	-	TRBJ1-1	15	-	CASSERGRGWTEAFF	TGTGCCAGCAGTGAACGAGGGCGAGGATGGACTGAAGCTTTCTTT
TRBV2	-	TRBJ1-2	14	few	CASSELQGRYGYTF	TGTGCCAGCAGTGAATTGCAGGGAAGGTATGGCTACACCTTC
TRBV6-1	TRBD1	TRBJ1-2	12	few	CASFRQGNGYTF	TGTGCCAGCTTCCGACAGGGAAATGGCTACACCTTC
TRBV2	TRBD1	TRBJ2-7	15	few	CASSVMGQGANEQYF	TGTGCCAGCAGTGTCATGGGACAGGGGGCCAACGAGCAGTACTTC
TRBV6-2/TRBV6-3	TRBD1	TRBJ2-7	14	few	CASISRDRSYEQYF	TGTGCCAGCATCTCCCGGGACAGGTCTTACGAGCAGTACTTC
TRBV5-1	TRBD2	TRBJ2-1	16	-	CASSLTGLALDNEQFF	TGCGCCAGCAGCTTAACAGGACTAGCGCTAGACAATGAGCAGTTCTTC
TRBV10-3	-	TRBJ1-1	13	many	CAISGGSKMGAFF	TGTGCCATCAGTGGTGGCAGTAAAATGGGAGCTTTCTTT
TRBV4-2	TRBD2	TRBJ2-7	16	many	CASSQEASGSLNEQYF	TGTGCCAGCAGCCAAGAAGCTAGCGGGAGCCTGAACGAGCAGTACTTC
TRBV30	-	TRBJ1-2	13	many	CAWRETADYGYTF	TGTGCCTGGAGGGAGACGGCAGACTATGGCTACACCTTC
TRBV6-5	TRBD1	TRBJ2-7	15	few	CASSYSLGQGYEQYF	TGTGCCAGCAGTTACTCGTTGGGACAGGGCTACGAGCAGTACTTC
TRBV6-1	-	TRBJ2-1	16	few	CASSERPGLGYNEQFF	TGTGCCAGCAGTGAACGCCCCGGACTGGGCTACAATGAGCAGTTCTTC
TRBV6-1	-	TRBJ2-3	12	-	CASSPRTDTQYF	TGTGCCAGCAGTCCCCGCACAGATACGCAGTATTTT
TRBV20-1	TRBD1	TRBJ1-1	15	-	CSARGGGTGRTEAFF	TGCAGTGCTAGAGGGGGAGGGACAGGGAGGACTGAAGCTTTCTTT
TRBV30	-	TRBJ1-6	12	-	CAWSDSTPVSHF	TGTGCCTGGAGCGACTCGACCCCAGTCTCCCACTTT
TRBV5-1	-	TRBJ1-2	16	-	CASSLVLGGIPLGYTF	TGCGCCAGCAGCTTGGTTCTCGGAGGGATACCCTTAGGCTACACCTTC
TRBV27	TRBD1	TRBJ1-6	15	-	CASSPRTGSNSPLHF	TGTGCCAGCAGTCCCCGGACAGGGAGTAATTCACCCCTCCACTTT
TRBV28	-	TRBJ2-7	14	many	CASSFLVSSYEQYF	TGTGCCAGCAGTTTTTTAGTCAGCTCCTACGAGCAGTACTTC
TRBV27	-	TRBJ2-1	9	few	CASSLPEVF	TGTGCCAGCAGTTTACCCGAAGTCTTC
TRBV15	TRBD2	TRBJ2-5	17	few	CATSRDLPSGSSETQYF	TGTGCCACCAGCAGAGATCTGCCTAGCGGGAGTTCTGAGACCCAGTACTTC
TRBV9	-	TRBJ2-7	15	many	CASSVEATRGYEQYF	TGTGCCAGCAGCGTAGAGGCAACCCGAGGCTACGAGCAGTACTTC
TRBV27	-	TRBJ2-3	14	medium-sized	CASSPTAGSHTQYF	TGTGCCAGCAGCCCTACTGCGGGGTCACATACGCAGTATTTT
TRBV11-1	TRBD1	TRBJ2-7	16	few	CASIPKGQGDSYEQYF	TGTGCCAGCATCCCGAAGGGACAGGGTGACTCCTACGAGCAGTACTTC
TRBV11-2	TRBD2	TRBJ2-3	16	few	CASSLLGTSGSVEQYF	TGTGCCAGCAGCCTGCTTGGGACTAGCGGGAGCGTCGAGCAGTATTTT